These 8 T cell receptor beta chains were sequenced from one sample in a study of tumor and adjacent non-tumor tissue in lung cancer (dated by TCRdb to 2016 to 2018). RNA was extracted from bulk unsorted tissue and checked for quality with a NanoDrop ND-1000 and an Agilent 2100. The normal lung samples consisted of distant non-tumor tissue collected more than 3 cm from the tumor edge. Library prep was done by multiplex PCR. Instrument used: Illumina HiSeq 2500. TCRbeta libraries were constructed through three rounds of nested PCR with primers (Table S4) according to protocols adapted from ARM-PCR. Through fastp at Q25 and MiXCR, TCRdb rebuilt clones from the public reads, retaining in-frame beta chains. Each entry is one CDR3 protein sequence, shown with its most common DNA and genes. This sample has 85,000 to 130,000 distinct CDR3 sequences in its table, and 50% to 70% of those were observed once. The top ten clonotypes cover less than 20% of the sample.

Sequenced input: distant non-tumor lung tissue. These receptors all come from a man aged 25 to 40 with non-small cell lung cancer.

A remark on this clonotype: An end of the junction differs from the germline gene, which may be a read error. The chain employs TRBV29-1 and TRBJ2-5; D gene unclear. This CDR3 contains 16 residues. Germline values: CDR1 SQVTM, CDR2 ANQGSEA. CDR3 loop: CSVVPKGRHVQETQCF. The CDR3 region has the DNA TGCAGCGTTGTCCCCAAAGGACGACACGTCCAGGAGACCCAGTGCTTC.

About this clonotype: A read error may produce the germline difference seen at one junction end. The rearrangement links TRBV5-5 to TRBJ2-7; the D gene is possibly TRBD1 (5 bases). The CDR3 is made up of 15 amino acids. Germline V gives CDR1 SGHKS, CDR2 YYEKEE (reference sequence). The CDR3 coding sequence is TGTGCCAACAGCCAGCGACAGACGGCTAACTACGAGCAGTACTTC. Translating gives CANSQRQTANYEQYF.

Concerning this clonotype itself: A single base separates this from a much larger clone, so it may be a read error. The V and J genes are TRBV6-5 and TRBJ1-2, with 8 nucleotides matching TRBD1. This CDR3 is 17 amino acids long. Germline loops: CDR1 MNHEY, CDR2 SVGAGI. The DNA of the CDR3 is TGTGCCAGCAGTTACGCGGGACAGGCCTTATCCAACTATAGCTACACCTTC. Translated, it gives CASSYAGQALSNYSYTF.

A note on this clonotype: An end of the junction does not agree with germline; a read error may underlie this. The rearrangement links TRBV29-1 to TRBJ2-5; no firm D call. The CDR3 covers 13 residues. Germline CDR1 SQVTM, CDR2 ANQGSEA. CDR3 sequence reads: CSVEGRYQETQYF. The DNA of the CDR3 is TGCAGCGTTGAAGGCAGGTACCAAGAGACCCAATACTTC.

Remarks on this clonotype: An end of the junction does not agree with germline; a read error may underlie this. The CDR3 region is CVSSLDSPLSDEQYF. The CDR3 nucleotides read TGTGTCAGCAGTTTGGACAGCCCCTTGAGTGACGAACAGTACTTC. The V gene is TRBV12-3 or TRBV12-4, the J gene TRBJ2-7; possibly TRBD1 for D (6 bases). This CDR3 contains 15 residues.

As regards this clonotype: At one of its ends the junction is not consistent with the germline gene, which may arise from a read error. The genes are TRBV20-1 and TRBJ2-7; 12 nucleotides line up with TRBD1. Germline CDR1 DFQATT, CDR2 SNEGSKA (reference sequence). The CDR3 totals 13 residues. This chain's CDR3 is CSVPGQGAYEQCF. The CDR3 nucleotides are TGCAGTGTCCCGGGACAGGGGGCATACGAGCAGTGCTTC.

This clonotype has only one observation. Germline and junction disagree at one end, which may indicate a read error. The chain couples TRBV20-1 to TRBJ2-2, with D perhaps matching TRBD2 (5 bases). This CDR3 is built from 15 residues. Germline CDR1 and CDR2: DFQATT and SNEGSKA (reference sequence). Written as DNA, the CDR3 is TGCAGTGCTACAAGGGATAGGGAGAGGACCGAGGAGCTGTTTTTT. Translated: CSATRDRERTEELFF.

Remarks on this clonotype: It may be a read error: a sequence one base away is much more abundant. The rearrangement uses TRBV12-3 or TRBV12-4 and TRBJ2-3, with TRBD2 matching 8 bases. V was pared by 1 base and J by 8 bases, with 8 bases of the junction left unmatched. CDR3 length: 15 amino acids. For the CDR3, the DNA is TGTGCCAGCAGTTTAGATGGAGCGGGGGCGAGTACGCAGTATTTT. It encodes CASSLDGAGASTQYF.